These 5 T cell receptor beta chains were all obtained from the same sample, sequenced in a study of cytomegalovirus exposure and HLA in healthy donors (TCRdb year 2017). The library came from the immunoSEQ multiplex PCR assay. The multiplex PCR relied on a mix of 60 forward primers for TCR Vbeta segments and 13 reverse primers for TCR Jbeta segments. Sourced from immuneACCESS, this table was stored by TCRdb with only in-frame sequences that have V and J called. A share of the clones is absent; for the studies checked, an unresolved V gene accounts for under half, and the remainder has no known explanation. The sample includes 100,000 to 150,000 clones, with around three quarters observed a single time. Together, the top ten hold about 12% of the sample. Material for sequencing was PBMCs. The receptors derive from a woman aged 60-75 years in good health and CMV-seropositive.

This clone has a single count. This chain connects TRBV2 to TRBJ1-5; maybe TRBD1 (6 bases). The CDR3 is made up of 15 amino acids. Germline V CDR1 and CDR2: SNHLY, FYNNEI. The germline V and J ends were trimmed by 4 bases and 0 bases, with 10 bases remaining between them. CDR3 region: CASSADRNSNQPQHF. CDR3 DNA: TGTGCCAGCAGTGCGGACAGAAATAGCAATCAGCCCCAGCATTTT.

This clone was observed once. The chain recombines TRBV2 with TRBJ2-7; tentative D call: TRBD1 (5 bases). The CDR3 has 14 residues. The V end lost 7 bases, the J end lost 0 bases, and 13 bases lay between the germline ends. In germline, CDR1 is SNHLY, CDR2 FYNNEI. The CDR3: CASKSAGFSYEQYF. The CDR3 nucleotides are TGTGCCAGCAAGTCTGCAGGGTTCTCCTACGAGCAGTACTTC.

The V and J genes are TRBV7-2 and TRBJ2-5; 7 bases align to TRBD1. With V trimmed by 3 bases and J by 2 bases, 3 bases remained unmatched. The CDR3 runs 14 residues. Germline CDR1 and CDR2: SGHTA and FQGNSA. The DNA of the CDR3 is TGTGCCAGCAGCTTCGAACAGGGGCAAGAGACCCAGTACTTC. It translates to CASSFEQGQETQYF.

The CDR3 sequence: CASSVATGSNQPQHF. The CDR3, as DNA: TGTGCCAGCAGTGTGGCGACAGGGAGCAATCAGCCCCAGCATTTT. V usage is TRBV6-1 and J usage is TRBJ1-5; TRBD1 agrees at 7 bases. The CDR3 totals 15 residues. Germline V lookup: CDR1 MNHNS, CDR2 SASEGT. Trimming at V came to 4 bases and at J to 1 base, leaving 4 bases not matched to a gene.

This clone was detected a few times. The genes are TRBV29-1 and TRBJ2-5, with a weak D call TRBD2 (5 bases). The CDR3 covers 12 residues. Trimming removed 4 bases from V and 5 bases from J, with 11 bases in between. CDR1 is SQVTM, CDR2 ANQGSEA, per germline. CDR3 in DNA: TGCAGCGTTGTGCCGGGCGGGGAGACCCAGTACTTC. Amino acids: CSVVPGGETQYF.